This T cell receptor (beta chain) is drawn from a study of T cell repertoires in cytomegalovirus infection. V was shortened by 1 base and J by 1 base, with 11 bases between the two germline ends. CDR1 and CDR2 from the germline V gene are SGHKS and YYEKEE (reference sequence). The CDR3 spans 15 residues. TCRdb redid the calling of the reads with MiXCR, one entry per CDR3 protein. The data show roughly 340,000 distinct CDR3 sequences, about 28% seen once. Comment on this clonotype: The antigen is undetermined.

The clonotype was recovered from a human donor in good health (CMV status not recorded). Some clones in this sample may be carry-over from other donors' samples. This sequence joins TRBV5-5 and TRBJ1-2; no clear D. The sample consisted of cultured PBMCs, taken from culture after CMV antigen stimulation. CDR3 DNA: TGTGCCAGCAGCTTGACGGATAGGATTAACTATGGCTACACCTTC. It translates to CASSLTDRINYGYTF.